What follows are 30 T cell receptor beta chains derived from one specimen sequenced in a study of CD8+ T cells in alopecia areata. Reverse transcription of extracted RNA yielded cDNA, which provided the sequencing template. This table comes from immunoSEQ multiplex PCR, and its TCRdb copy is limited to in-frame clones, with some not included. The data contain about 37,000 clones, around 57% of them seen just once; the ten biggest clones take up roughly 1.8%. Sorting of CD4+ cells into CD25+CD127- cells was carried out for roughly 5 patients. What was sequenced was CD4+ Tregs sorted from blood. These receptors were taken from a human donor with alopecia areata.

The gene calls are TRBV5-6 and TRBJ2-1; perhaps TRBD2 as D (6 bases). CDR3 length: 16 residues. Germline V gives CDR1 SGHDT, CDR2 YYEEEE. V was clipped by 1 base and J by 7 bases, with 18 bases between them. In DNA form, the CDR3 reads TGTGCCAGCAGCTTGCGAGGGACTCCCGCGGCGAATGAGCAGTTCTTC. Amino acid sequence: CASSLRGTPAANEQFF.

This chain links TRBV5-4 with TRBJ2-2; perhaps D is TRBD1 or TRBD2 (5 bases each). Trimming removed 2 bases from V and 0 bases from J, with 11 bases in between. From germline, CDR1 is SGHNT and CDR2 YYREEE (reference sequence). The CDR3 has 16 residues. This CDR3 reads CASSFDGGPNTGELFF. The CDR3, as DNA: TGTGCCAGCAGCTTTGATGGGGGACCGAACACCGGGGAGCTGTTTTTT.

The chain uses TRBV4-2 and TRBJ2-2; 8 nucleotides align to TRBD1. CDR1 LGHNA and CDR2 YNFKEQ come from the germline V gene. V shed 2 bases, J shed 4 bases, and the junction held 9 bases outside the gene matches. The CDR3 extends over 17 amino acids. CDR3 nucleotides: TGTGCCAGCAGCCAATTTCAGGGGGCACTCGGCACCGGGGAGCTGTTTTTT. It encodes CASSQFQGALGTGELFF.

This chain uses TRBV9 with TRBJ2-1; no clear D. This CDR3 is 15 amino acids long. The germline V and J ends were trimmed by 0 bases and 5 bases, with 12 bases remaining between them. CDR1 is SGDLS, CDR2 YYNGEE, per germline. CDR3 DNA: TGTGCCAGCAGCGTAGTACCCGGTCCGGACAATGAGCAGTTCTTC. It encodes CASSVVPGPDNEQFF.

Remarks on this clone: An end of the junction does not agree with germline; a read error may underlie this. This sequence joins TRBV29-1 and TRBJ2-7; 9 bases are a match to TRBD2. The length of the CDR3 is 14 residues. Germline CDR1 reads SQVTM; CDR2 reads ANQGSEA. In nucleotides, the CDR3 is TGCAGCGTTCGGACTAGCGCCTGGACGGGGGAGCGGTACTTC. Translated: CSVRTSAWTGERYF.

This rearrangement joins TRBV7-2 to TRBJ1-1, with D perhaps matching TRBD1 (5 bases). This CDR3 is built from 13 residues. CDR1 and CDR2 (germline): SGHTA, FQGNSA. The V end lost 4 bases, the J end lost 5 bases, and 11 bases lay between the germline ends. The CDR3 DNA sequence: TGTGCCAGCAGCTCTCGCCGGGGGACTGAAGCTTTCTTT. Its protein is CASSSRRGTEAFF.

J is TRBJ2-1 and V is TRBV9; weak D call: TRBD2 (7 bases). The CDR3 totals 16 residues. The germline V gene has CDR1 SGDLS and CDR2 YYNGEE. Deletions cut 3 bases from V and 5 bases from J, with 18 bases between. CDR3 protein: CASSARGAGRDNEQFF. The CDR3 bases are TGTGCCAGCAGCGCCCGGGGGGCAGGGCGGGACAATGAGCAGTTCTTC.

V gene TRBV5-1 combines with J gene TRBJ1-1, with D perhaps TRBD1 (5 bases). This CDR3 is 13 amino acids long. CDR1 SGHRS and CDR2 YFSETQ come from the germline V gene. V lost 6 bases to trimming and J lost 0 bases, with 9 bases between them. CDR3 amino acids: CASTQGLNTEAFF. The CDR3 nucleotides read TGCGCCAGCACGCAGGGACTGAACACTGAAGCTTTCTTT.

J is TRBJ2-7 and V is TRBV10-3; D ambiguous. The germline CDR1 and CDR2 sequences are ENHRY and SYGVKD. CDR3 length: 13 residues. Trimming removed 4 bases at V and 6 bases at J, with 13 bases between. CDR3 sequence: CAISVAGSGEQYF. The CDR3 DNA follows: TGTGCCATCAGTGTCGCAGGTTCGGGCGAGCAGTACTTC.

The chain uses TRBV11-3 and TRBJ2-7, with D perhaps assigned TRBD1 or TRBD2 (5 bases each). The CDR3 length is 15 residues. Germline V CDR1 and CDR2: SGHNT, YENEEA. Trimming removed 1 base from V and 4 bases from J, with 14 bases in between. The CDR3 loop reads CASSLVGTSGYEQYF. CDR3 DNA: TGTGCCAGCAGCTTAGTGGGGACCAGTGGTTACGAGCAGTACTTC.

The chain recombines TRBV6-5 with TRBJ1-1; maybe TRBD1 (5 bases). Per the germline V gene, CDR1 is MNHEY and CDR2 is SVGAGI. V was clipped by 4 bases and J by 5 bases, with 11 bases between them. The CDR3 runs 13 residues. DNA of the CDR3: TGTGCCAGCAGTTGGCTCGGGGGGACTGAAGCTTTCTTT. It encodes CASSWLGGTEAFF.

The chain combines TRBV28 with TRBJ1-2, with a possible D match to TRBD1 (5 bases). V was cut by 6 bases and J by 4 bases, with 18 bases left in between. The CDR3 runs to 15 residues. From germline, CDR1 is MDHEN and CDR2 SYDVKM. The CDR3 is CASSPHGPGIYGYTF. DNA of the CDR3: TGTGCCAGCAGCCCCCATGGGCCAGGGATCTATGGCTACACCTTC.

The sample holds a few counts of this clone. V is TRBV7-2 and J is TRBJ1-2; D is ambiguous. Germline values: CDR1 SGHTA, CDR2 FQGNSA. V lost 4 bases and J 4 bases, leaving 13 bases between the germline ends. The CDR3 has 14 residues. The CDR3 loop reads CASSSRRQLYGYTF. In DNA form, the CDR3 reads TGTGCCAGCAGCTCAAGGCGGCAGCTCTATGGCTACACCTTC.

A few counts support this clone. The V call is TRBV7-9, the J call TRBJ1-1; D gene uncertain. This CDR3 is 13 amino acids long. With 6 bases removed from V and 8 bases from J, the gap between germline ends came to 16 bases. Germline V gene data show CDR1 as SEHNR and CDR2 as FQNEAQ (reference sequence). The CDR3 DNA sequence: TGTGCCAGCAGTCTAAATACCGCGGGGGAAGCTTTCTTT. It encodes CASSLNTAGEAFF.

The V and J genes are TRBV7-9 and TRBJ1-6; D gene uncertain. Trimming stripped 2 bases from V and 7 bases from J, with 6 bases between. The CDR3 has 13 amino acids. Per germline, CDR1 SEHNR and CDR2 FQNEAQ (reference sequence). Here the CDR3 reads CASSLPGNSPLHF. The CDR3 bases are TGTGCCAGCAGCTTACCAGGAAATTCACCCCTCCACTTT. The variable domain in full, completed from reference TRBV7-9 and TRBJ1-6, reads DTGVSQNPRHKITKRGQNVTFRCDPISEHNRLYWYRQTLGQGPEFLTYFQNEAQLEKSRLLSDRFSAERPKGSFSTLEIQRTEQGDSAMYLCASSLPGNSPLHFGNGTRLTVT.

The chain is built from TRBV4-1 and TRBJ1-6; D unclear. This CDR3 has 16 amino acids. CDR1 is MGHRA and CDR2 is YSYEKL in the germline V gene. Trimming shortened V by 6 bases and J by 0 bases, and 12 bases separated the two germline ends. The CDR3 nucleotides are TGCGCCAGCAGTTCGAGGGAGAGCTCCTATAATTCACCCCTCCACTTT. Protein: CASSSRESSYNSPLHF.

Sample share makes this clone medium-sized. The V call is TRBV7-2, the J call TRBJ2-5; TRBD2 aligns across 13 bases. CDR1 is SGHTA, CDR2 FQGNSA, per germline. The CDR3 covers 14 residues. V lost 3 bases and J lost 9; bases outside the gene matches: 4. The CDR3 region has the DNA TGTGCCAGCAGCTTTAAGACTAGCGGGAGGCCCCAGTACTTC. Translation gives CASSFKTSGRPQYF.

This clone came up once. This chain joins TRBV4-3 and TRBJ2-3, with D unresolved. CDR3 length: 13 residues. CDR1 is LGHNA and CDR2 is YSLEER in the germline V gene. Between the trimmed V and J ends, which lost 1 base and 3 bases, there was a span of 5 bases. CDR3 sequence: CASSQVRTDTQYF. CDR3 coding DNA: TGCGCCAGCAGCCAAGTAAGAACAGATACGCAGTATTTT.

V gene TRBV11-2 combines with J gene TRBJ2-1, with TRBD2 matching over 10 bases. CDR1 and CDR2 (germline): SGHAT, FQNNGV. This CDR3 contains 16 residues. J gave up 8 bases and V 4 bases, and 11 bases lay outside the gene matches. The CDR3 coding sequence is TGTGCCAGCAGCTCCGGACTAGCGGAAACTCCGGATGAGCAGTTCTTC. It is translated as CASSSGLAETPDEQFF.

The J gene is TRBJ2-3, the V gene TRBV5-1; D might be TRBD2 (6 bases). The V and J ends lost 4 bases and 0 bases respectively, with 12 bases between them. Germline V CDR1 and CDR2: SGHRS, YFSETQ. The CDR3 sequence is 15 residues long. CDR3 loop: CASSDWRGSTDTQYF. The CDR3 nucleotides read TGCGCCAGCAGCGATTGGCGGGGCAGCACAGATACGCAGTATTTT.

V usage is TRBV28 and J usage is TRBJ2-6; D possibly corresponds to TRBD2 (6 bases). The V end lost 6 bases, the J end lost 3 bases, and 15 bases lay between the germline ends. Germline values: CDR1 MDHEN, CDR2 SYDVKM. This CDR3 region has 16 residues. The chain's CDR3 is CASSSNAGNGANVLTF. The CDR3 DNA reads TGTGCCAGCAGCTCCAATGCGGGGAATGGGGCCAACGTCCTGACTTTC.

CDR3 sequence: CASSPGTGGPYEQYF. CDR3 nucleotides: TGTGCCAGCTCACCAGGGACAGGGGGGCCCTACGAGCAGTACTTC. The chain carries TRBV18 and TRBJ2-7, with 11 positions matching TRBD1. With V trimmed by 2 bases and J by 2 bases, 2 bases remained unmatched. The CDR3 is 15 residues long. CDR1 and CDR2 (germline): KGHSH, LQKENI.

The rearrangement uses TRBV25-1 and TRBJ1-6; D is perhaps TRBD1 (5 bases). Germline V gives CDR1 MGHDK, CDR2 SYGVNS. The V end was cut by 7 bases, the J end by 6 bases, with 13 bases between. This CDR3 contains 14 residues. The CDR3 bases are TGTGCCAGCACTGCGACAGTACCTAATTCACCCCTCCACTTT. Its protein is CASTATVPNSPLHF.

V and J are TRBV5-6 and TRBJ2-7; 7 positions match TRBD2. There are 12 residues in the CDR3. V lost 4 bases and J lost 7; bases outside the gene matches: 5. Germline assignment: CDR1 SGHDT and CDR2 YYEEEE. This CDR3 reads CASSRGVREQYF. The CDR3 bases are TGTGCCAGCAGCCGGGGGGTACGAGAGCAGTACTTC.

The chain couples TRBV6-1 to TRBJ1-1; perhaps TRBD1 as D (5 bases). The CDR3 totals 13 residues. Trimming shortened V by 6 bases and J by 0 bases, and 8 bases separated the two germline ends. Germline loops: CDR1 MNHNS, CDR2 SASEGT. DNA of the CDR3: TGTGCCAGCAGCAGGGTGCTGAACACTGAAGCTTTCTTT. Translation gives CASSRVLNTEAFF.

The gene calls are TRBV10-3 and TRBJ2-1; no clear D. The germline V gene encodes CDR1 ENHRY and CDR2 SYGVKD. The CDR3 extends over 11 amino acids. With 9 bases removed from V and 0 bases from J, the gap between germline ends came to 3 bases. As DNA, the CDR3 is TGTGCCATAAGCTCCTACAATGAGCAGTTCTTC. Its translation is CAISSYNEQFF.

Within the sample, this clone is medium-sized. V gene TRBV7-2 combines with J gene TRBJ2-2; TRBD2 matches at 10 bases. The germline V gene encodes CDR1 SGHTA and CDR2 FQGNSA. This CDR3 is built from 17 residues. Trimming at V came to 5 bases and at J to 4 bases, leaving 10 bases not matched to a gene. The CDR3 loop reads CASSPKWSGGATGELFF. DNA of the CDR3: TGTGCCAGCAGCCCCAAATGGAGCGGGGGGGCCACCGGGGAGCTGTTTTTT.

This rearrangement joins TRBV28 to TRBJ2-2, with TRBD2 matching over 15 bases. Germline V gives CDR1 MDHEN, CDR2 SYDVKM. The CDR3 loop spans 17 amino acids. V shed 0 bases and J 6 bases; nucleotides not matched to a gene: 2. CDR3: CASSLWGLAGGPGELFF. In DNA form, the CDR3 reads TGTGCCAGCAGTTTATGGGGACTAGCGGGAGGTCCCGGGGAGCTGTTTTTT.

The sample holds one count of this clone. The CDR3 sequence is CASSPGLGRRETQYF. The CDR3 DNA sequence: TGTGCCAGCAGCCCCGGACTGGGGAGGAGAGAGACCCAGTACTTC. J is TRBJ2-5 and V is TRBV5-6; a possible D gene is TRBD2 (6 bases). This CDR3 region has 15 residues. Germline CDR1 is SGHDT and CDR2 is YYEEEE. The V end was cut by 4 bases, the J end by 4 bases, with 17 bases between.

The J gene is TRBJ1-5, the V gene TRBV25-1; the match to TRBD1 covers 7 bases. CDR3 length equals 14 residues. Germline-derived CDR1 and CDR2 are MGHDK and SYGVNS. V gave up 4 bases and J gave up 3 bases; unmatched junction bases: 3. For the CDR3, the DNA is TGTGCCAGCAGTGGCAGGGGGGACAATCAGCCCCAGCATTTT. It codes for CASSGRGDNQPQHF.